The clone carrying this T cell receptor beta chain was counted a few times. The data derive from a study of T-cell reconstitution after alpha-beta-depleted transplantation in children. V was cut by 4 bases and J by 2 bases, with 12 bases left in between. Germline V lookup: CDR1 SGHRS, CDR2 YFSETQ. The CDR3 contains 14 residues. It was with unique molecular identifiers that the TCRbeta library was prepared. TCRdb passed the PCR reads through MiXCR, listing each CDR3 protein once. The table records approximately 50,000 distinct CDR3 sequences, 40% to 60% of them present only once. V gene TRBV5-1 combines with J gene TRBJ1-2; D is perhaps TRBD1 (5 bases). This TCR was sampled from a boy under two years old with SCID, due to receive a stem cell transplant. Material: peripheral blood, obtained before TCRalphabeta/CD19-depleted stem cell transplant. CDR3 in amino acids: CASSLGVVNYGYTF. CDR3 sequence (DNA): TGCGCCAGCAGCCTGGGGGTGGTAAACTATGGCTACACCTTC.